This TCR beta chain was obtained from a study of blood T cell repertoires in COVID-19. Looking at the study overall: Acute and convalescent COVID-19 specimens originated in the United States, Italy and Spain. Sources were T cells, B-cell-depleted T cells, or PBMCs; the material itself was cDNA or gDNA.

The germline gives CDR1 DFQATT, CDR2 SNEGSKA (reference sequence). The CDR3 is made up of 13 amino acids. The V and J ends lost 3 bases and 1 base, in that order; junction bases with no gene match: 2. Per the authors' pipeline: Amplification with reference gene primers provided the estimates of nucleated cell counts. Repertoires were generated with immunoSEQ multiplex PCR, while TCRdb's copy carries only in-frame clones and drops some. V and J calls and clone size come straight from that table; D and trimming were deduced from the DNA. This table holds around 150,000 clones, roughly 90% found once. The sequenced sample consisted of peripheral blood. V is TRBV20-1 and J is TRBJ1-2; TRBD1 aligns across 7 bases. This TCR was sampled from a man aged 60 to 69 with acute or convalescent COVID-19. The CDR3 DNA reads TGCAGTGCTAGTCCAGGGGGTAACTATGGCTACACCTTC. Amino acid sequence: CSASPGGNYGYTF.